Following are 6 T cell receptor beta chains from one sample sequenced in a study of preoperative IRX-2 immunotherapy in early breast cancer. Assay: immunoSEQ multiplex PCR; the TCRdb copy retains only in-frame clones and omits some. The sample lists 20,000 to 30,000 clones, approximately 80% occurring once. Treatment given: preoperative locoregional IRX-2 cytokine immunotherapy. Sequences were derived from lymph node tissue, sampled before IRX-2 immunotherapy. These TCRs come from a human donor with breast cancer.

The rearrangement joins TRBV6-8 to TRBJ1-1; tentative D call: TRBD1 (6 bases). This CDR3 spans 12 amino acids. Germline assignment: CDR1 MNHGY and CDR2 SAAAGT. Trimming stripped 8 bases from V and 7 bases from J, with 14 bases between. The CDR3 DNA reads as TGTGCCAGCCTAAAACAGGGAAGTGAAGCTTTCTTT. Translated, it gives CASLKQGSEAFF.

V is TRBV28 and J is TRBJ1-5, with a possible D match to TRBD1 (6 bases). Germline loops: CDR1 MDHEN, CDR2 SYDVKM. V was clipped by 6 bases and J by 7 bases, with 13 bases between them. There are 13 residues in the CDR3. The CDR3 DNA reads TGTGCCAGCAGCGACAGGCGAAAACAGCCCCAGCATTTT. It yields the protein CASSDRRKQPQHF.

The chain joins TRBV18 to TRBJ1-4; 7 bases are shared with TRBD1. Germline V gene sequence: CDR1 KGHSH, CDR2 LQKENI. J lost 6 bases, V lost 6 bases, and 10 bases had no gene match. The CDR3 consists of 15 residues. Written as DNA, the CDR3 is TGTGCCAGCTCCGGGACAGCCCGACCGGATGAAAAACTGTTTTTT. As protein: CASSGTARPDEKLFF.

Only one count was recorded for this clone. The DNA for the CDR3 is TGTGCCGCGAGGATGACCGGGACAGATAATTCACCCCTCCACTTT. Translation gives CAARMTGTDNSPLHF. The V and J genes are TRBV6-8 and TRBJ1-6, with TRBD1 identical over 7 bases. The CDR3 covers 15 residues. Germline lookup yields CDR1 MNHGY and CDR2 SAAAGT. V lost 11 bases and J lost 5; bases outside the gene matches: 12.

This rearrangement joins TRBV6-8 to TRBJ2-3; D is perhaps TRBD2 (6 bases). The CDR3 is made up of 14 amino acids. Germline V gene data show CDR1 as MNHGY and CDR2 as SAAAGT. V was shortened by 0 bases and J by 9 bases, with 13 bases between the two germline ends. CDR3 in amino acids: CASSYSMTSQTQYF. The CDR3 coding sequence is TGTGCCAGCAGTTACTCGATGACTAGTCAAACGCAGTATTTT.

This CDR3 is CASSQDLGPGNEKLFF. The CDR3 DNA reads TGTGCCAGCAGCCAAGACTTGGGGCCCGGTAATGAAAAACTGTTTTTT. The chain has TRBV14 and TRBJ1-4; a weak D match, TRBD1 (5 bases). From germline, CDR1 is SGHDN and CDR2 FVKESK. This CDR3 has 16 amino acids. V was cut by 0 bases and J by 4 bases, with 12 bases left in between.